The 18 T cell receptor beta chains presented below share a single source sample, sequenced in a study of blood T cell repertoires in COVID-19. Only in-frame clones appear in the TCRdb table, and some are missing; sequencing was by immunoSEQ multiplex PCR. The sample consists of 150,000 or so clones, approximately 79% of them appearing once. Input material: peripheral blood. Receptor source: an elderly woman with acute or convalescent COVID-19.

This clone appeared a few times. V usage is TRBV28 and J usage is TRBJ1-4; TRBD1 matches 7 bases. This CDR3 has 16 amino acids. Germline CDR1 is MDHEN and CDR2 is SYDVKM. V lost 1 base to trimming and J lost 0 bases; unmatched junction nucleotides: 2. The CDR3 reads CASSLYRGATNEKLFF. The CDR3 DNA is TGTGCCAGCAGTTTATACAGGGGCGCAACTAATGAAAAACTGTTTTTT.

The rearrangement links TRBV4-2 to TRBJ1-5; D is ambiguous. V shed 0 bases and J shed 9 bases, with 12 bases lying between them. This CDR3 comprises 14 residues. Germline lookup yields CDR1 LGHNA and CDR2 YNFKEQ. The CDR3: CASSQERRVTPQHF. CDR3 bases: TGTGCCAGCAGCCAAGAAAGACGGGTAACGCCCCAGCATTTT.

The V call is TRBV19, the J call TRBJ2-2, with 10 bases aligning to TRBD1. The CDR3 is made up of 17 amino acids. From germline, CDR1 is LNHDA and CDR2 SQIVND (reference sequence). V lost 3 bases and J lost 5; bases outside the gene matches: 9. For the CDR3, the DNA is TGTGCCAGTAGTATGATTGGGACAGGGGTAAGGACCGGGGAGCTGTTTTTT. Amino acids: CASSMIGTGVRTGELFF.

The rearrangement joins TRBV5-8 to TRBJ2-5; TRBD2 might be the D (5 bases). Per the germline V gene, CDR1 is SGHTS and CDR2 is YDEGEE. The CDR3 has 14 amino acids. V was pared by 0 bases and J by 7 bases, with 13 bases between. The chain's CDR3 is CASSLVRAAGTQYF. The CDR3 nucleotides are TGTGCCAGCAGCTTGGTGCGGGCCGCGGGGACCCAGTACTTC.

This clone was detected only once. The rearrangement uses TRBV5-1 and TRBJ1-2; maybe TRBD1 (5 bases). The germline V gene has CDR1 SGHRS and CDR2 YFSETQ. The ends were cut back, 0 bases at V and 7 bases at J, with 16 bases in the middle. The CDR3 totals 15 residues. CDR3 nucleotide sequence: TGCGCCAGCAGCTTGGGGGAATGGTCAGGGCTTGGCTACACCTTC. Protein sequence: CASSLGEWSGLGYTF.

This clone turned up a few times. This chain links TRBV28 with TRBJ2-7; 7 bases match TRBD2. V lost 3 bases to trimming and J lost 2 bases; unmatched junction nucleotides: 7. This CDR3 contains 15 residues. Germline loops: CDR1 MDHEN, CDR2 SYDVKM. DNA of the CDR3: TGTGCCAGCAGTTTCCTCCGCGGGAGTGCCTACGAGCAGTACTTC. This gives the protein CASSFLRGSAYEQYF. Complete variable domain (other parts from reference TRBV28 and TRBJ2-7): DVKVTQSSRYLVKRTGEKVFLECVQDMDHENMFWYRQDPGLGLRLIYFSYDVKMKEKGDIPEGYSVSREKKERFSLILESASTNQTSMYLCASSFLRGSAYEQYFGPGTRLTVT.

The genes are TRBV6-5 and TRBJ1-6, with D tentatively TRBD1 (6 bases). CDR1 and CDR2 from the germline V gene are MNHEY and SVGAGI. The V and J ends lost 2 bases and 8 bases respectively, with 13 bases between them. This CDR3 is built from 15 residues. The CDR3, as DNA: TGTGCCAGCAGTTACACAAGGGACACTGATTCACCCCTCCACTTT. As protein: CASSYTRDTDSPLHF.

The V and J genes are TRBV6-4 and TRBJ2-7; 14 nucleotides match TRBD2. This CDR3 comprises 14 residues. The V gene's germline CDR1 is MRHNA and CDR2 SNTAGT. Losses at the gene ends were 2 bases for V and 6 bases for J; bases not matched to a gene: 0. CDR3 sequence (DNA): TGTGCCAGCAGTGACGGGACTAGCGGGAGCGAGCAGTACTTC. Its protein is CASSDGTSGSEQYF.

CDR3 bases: TGTGCCAGCAGCTTAGCATCAGGCCCCGCTTTCTTT. Protein: CASSLASGPAFF. V gene TRBV11-2 combines with J gene TRBJ1-1; D is unresolved. This CDR3 has 12 amino acids. From germline, CDR1 is SGHAT and CDR2 FQNNGV. Trimming shortened V by 1 base and J by 11 bases, and 11 bases separated the two germline ends.

This clone was seen only once. The J gene is TRBJ1-1, the V gene TRBV19; D not resolved. Trimming took 3 bases from V and 1 from J, leaving 12 bases between them. The CDR3 spans 15 residues. Per the germline V gene, CDR1 is LNHDA and CDR2 is SQIVND (reference sequence). DNA of the CDR3: TGTGCCAGTAGTATTTTCATTGAGGAGAACACTGAAGCTTTCTTT. Amino acid sequence: CASSIFIEENTEAFF. Filled out from reference TRBV19 and TRBJ1-1, the complete variable domain reads DGGITQSPKYLFRKEGQNVTLSCEQNLNHDAMYWYRQDPGQGLRLIYYSQIVNDFQKGDIAEGYSVSREKKESFPLTVTSAQKNPTAFYLCASSIFIEENTEAFFGQGTRLTVV.

A single count supports this clone. V usage is TRBV28 and J usage is TRBJ2-7; D uncertain. V was clipped by 4 bases and J by 3 bases, with 4 bases between them. The CDR3 runs to 11 residues. CDR1 and CDR2 (germline): MDHEN, SYDVKM. CDR3: CASSYYYEQYF. As DNA, the CDR3 is TGTGCCAGCAGTTACTACTACGAGCAGTACTTC.

This chain joins TRBV19 and TRBJ1-2; D is perhaps TRBD1 (5 bases). The V end was cut by 3 bases, the J end by 8 bases, with 13 bases between. The CDR3 is 13 amino acids. Germline V gives CDR1 LNHDA, CDR2 SQIVND (reference sequence). The chain's CDR3 is CASSIGPQGGYTF. The CDR3 DNA reads TGTGCCAGTAGTATTGGCCCTCAGGGAGGCTACACCTTC.

This clone showed up just once. This sequence joins TRBV2 and TRBJ1-4; the match to TRBD1 covers 8 bases. The J segment lost 8 bases and the V segment lost 0 bases, leaving 5 bases of the junction unmatched. Germline V lookup: CDR1 SNHLY, CDR2 FYNNEI. This CDR3 is built from 15 residues. The CDR3: CASSEADRGGEKLFF. The CDR3 region has the DNA TGTGCCAGCAGTGAAGCTGACAGGGGTGGCGAAAAACTGTTTTTT.

This clone has a handful of counts. The CDR3 reads CASSPFRDEQFF. In DNA form, the CDR3 reads TGTGCCAGCAGTCCGTTTCGGGATGAGCAGTTCTTC. The chain combines TRBV2 with TRBJ2-1; no firm D call. The CDR3 is 12 amino acids. Trimming took 5 bases from V and 8 from J, leaving 10 bases between them. The germline gives CDR1 SNHLY, CDR2 FYNNEI.

The chain couples TRBV7-8 to TRBJ1-3, with D perhaps matching TRBD1 (6 bases). The germline V and J ends were trimmed by 1 base and 4 bases, with 11 bases remaining between them. This CDR3 has 15 residues. Germline CDR1 reads SGHVS; CDR2 reads FQNEAQ. In nucleotides, the CDR3 is TGTGCCAGCAGCTTAGACAGGGTCGGGGGAAACACCATATATTTT. Translated: CASSLDRVGGNTIYF.

This sequence joins TRBV3-1 (or the pseudogene TRBV3-2) and TRBJ2-7; 7 bases agree with TRBD1. There are 12 residues in the CDR3. CDR1 is LGHDT and CDR2 is YNNKEL in the germline V gene (reference sequence). V gave up 1 base and J gave up 9 bases; unmatched junction bases: 3. The CDR3 sequence: CASSQGRTGQYF. The CDR3 region has the DNA TGTGCCAGCAGCCAAGGGCGGACAGGGCAGTACTTC.

This clone was seen a single time. This chain uses TRBV10-1 with TRBJ2-3; D gene ambiguous. This CDR3 spans 13 amino acids. Per the germline V gene, CDR1 is WNHNN and CDR2 is SYGVQD (reference sequence). Trimming took 1 base from V and 11 from J, leaving 13 bases between them. The chain's CDR3 is CASSEWSSSVQYF. DNA for the CDR3: TGCGCCAGCAGTGAGTGGAGTTCTTCGGTGCAGTATTTT.

The V gene is TRBV10-3, the J gene TRBJ2-3; 16 nucleotides agree with TRBD2. Germline V gives CDR1 ENHRY, CDR2 SYGVKD. The CDR3 contains 18 residues. The V and J ends lost 0 bases and 3 bases, in that order; junction bases with no gene match: 3. The CDR3 reads CAISESGLAGGRTDTQYF. The DNA for the CDR3 is TGTGCCATCAGTGAGTCGGGACTAGCGGGAGGGCGGACAGATACGCAGTATTTT.